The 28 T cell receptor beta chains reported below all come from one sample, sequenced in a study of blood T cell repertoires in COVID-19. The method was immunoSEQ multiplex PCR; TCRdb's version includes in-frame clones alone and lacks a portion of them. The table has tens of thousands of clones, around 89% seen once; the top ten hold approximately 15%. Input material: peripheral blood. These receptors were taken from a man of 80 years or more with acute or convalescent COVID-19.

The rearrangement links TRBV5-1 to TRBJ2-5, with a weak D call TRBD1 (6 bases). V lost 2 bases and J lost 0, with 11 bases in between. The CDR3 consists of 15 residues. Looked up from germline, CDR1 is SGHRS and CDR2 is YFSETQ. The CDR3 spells CASSLGQSYQETQYF. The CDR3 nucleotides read TGCGCCAGCAGCTTAGGACAGTCGTACCAAGAGACCCAGTACTTC.

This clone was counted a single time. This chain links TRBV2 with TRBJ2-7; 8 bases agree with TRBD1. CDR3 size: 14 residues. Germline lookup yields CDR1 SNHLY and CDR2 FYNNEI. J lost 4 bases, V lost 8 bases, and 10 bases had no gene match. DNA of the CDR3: TGTGCCAGCCGTGCAGGGGGCCAAAAGTACGAGCAGTACTTC. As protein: CASRAGGQKYEQYF. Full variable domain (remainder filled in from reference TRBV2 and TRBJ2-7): EPEVTQTPSHQVTQMGQEVILRCVPISNHLYFYWYRQILGQKVEFLVSFYNNEISEKSEIFDDQFSVERPDGSNFTLKIRSTKLEDSAMYFCASRAGGQKYEQYFGPGTRLTVT.

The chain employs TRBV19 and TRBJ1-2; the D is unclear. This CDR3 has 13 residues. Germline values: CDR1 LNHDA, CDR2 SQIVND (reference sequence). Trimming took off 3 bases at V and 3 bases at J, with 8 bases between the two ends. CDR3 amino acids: CASSMTGDYGYTF. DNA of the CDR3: TGTGCCAGTAGTATGACTGGCGACTATGGCTACACCTTC.

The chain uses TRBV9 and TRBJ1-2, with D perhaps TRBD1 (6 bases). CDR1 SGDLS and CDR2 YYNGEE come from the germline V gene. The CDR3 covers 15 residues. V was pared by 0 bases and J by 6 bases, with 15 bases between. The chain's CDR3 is CASSVGSRGADGYTF. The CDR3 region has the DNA TGTGCCAGCAGCGTAGGGAGCCGGGGGGCCGATGGCTACACCTTC.

CDR3 loop: CASRAGVNQPQHF. The CDR3 region has the DNA TGTGCCAGCAGGGCGGGGGTCAATCAGCCCCAGCATTTT. The chain carries TRBV12-3 or TRBV12-4 and TRBJ1-5; D might be TRBD1 (5 bases). Trimming removed 6 bases at V and 3 bases at J, with 9 bases between. This CDR3 is built from 13 residues.

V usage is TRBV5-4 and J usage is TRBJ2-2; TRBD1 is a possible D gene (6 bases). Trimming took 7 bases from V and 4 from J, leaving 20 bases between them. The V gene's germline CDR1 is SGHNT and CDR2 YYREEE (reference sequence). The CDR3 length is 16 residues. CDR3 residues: CASQQTPDRPTGELFF. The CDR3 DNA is TGTGCCAGCCAACAGACCCCTGACAGGCCCACCGGGGAGCTGTTTTTT. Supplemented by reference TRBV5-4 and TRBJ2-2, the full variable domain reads ETGVTQSPTHLIKTRGQQVTLRCSSQSGHNTVSWYQQALGQGPQFIFQYYREEENGRGNFPPRFSGLQFPNYSSELNVNALELDDSALYLCASQQTPDRPTGELFFGEGSRLTVL.

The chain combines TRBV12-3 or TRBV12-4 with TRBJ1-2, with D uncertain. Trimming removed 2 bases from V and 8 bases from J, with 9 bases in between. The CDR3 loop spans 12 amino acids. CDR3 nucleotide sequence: TGTGCCAGCAGTTTAAGCGCGGGAGGCTACACCTTC. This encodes CASSLSAGGYTF.

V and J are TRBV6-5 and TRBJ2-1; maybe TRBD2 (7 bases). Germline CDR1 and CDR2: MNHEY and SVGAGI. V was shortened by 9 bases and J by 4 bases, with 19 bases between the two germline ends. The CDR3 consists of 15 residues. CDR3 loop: CASPDEGGDYNEQFF. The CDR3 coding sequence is TGTGCCAGTCCTGATGAGGGGGGGGATTACAATGAGCAGTTCTTC.

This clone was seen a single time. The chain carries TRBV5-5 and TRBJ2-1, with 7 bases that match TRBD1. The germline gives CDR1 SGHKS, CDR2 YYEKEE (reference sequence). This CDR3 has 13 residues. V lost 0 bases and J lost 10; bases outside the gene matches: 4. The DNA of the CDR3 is TGTGCCAGCAGCTTGGTAGGGGGCGGCGAGCAGTTCTTC. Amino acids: CASSLVGGGEQFF.

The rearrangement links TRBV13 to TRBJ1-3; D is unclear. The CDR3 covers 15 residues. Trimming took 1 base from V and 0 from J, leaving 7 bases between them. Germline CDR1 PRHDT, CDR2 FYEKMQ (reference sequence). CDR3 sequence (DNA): TGTGCCAGCAGCTTAGACAACATCTCTGGAAACACCATATATTTT. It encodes CASSLDNISGNTIYF.

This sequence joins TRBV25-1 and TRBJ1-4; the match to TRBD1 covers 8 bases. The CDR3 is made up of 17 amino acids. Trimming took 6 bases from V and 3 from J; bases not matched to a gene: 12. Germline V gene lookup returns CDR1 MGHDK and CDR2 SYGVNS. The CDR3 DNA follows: TGTGCCAGCAGAGAGCCCGTGGGACAGGCCTCTAATGAAAAACTGTTTTTT. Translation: CASREPVGQASNEKLFF.

The CDR3 region has the DNA TGTGCCACCAGTGATTTCGAGAGACAGATTCTCTACGAGCAGTACTTC. This encodes CATSDFERQILYEQYF. The rearrangement links TRBV24-1 to TRBJ2-7, with D perhaps TRBD1 (5 bases). The CDR3 spans 16 residues. Trimming shortened V by 1 base and J by 3 bases, and 15 bases separated the two germline ends. In germline, CDR1 is KGHDR, CDR2 SFDVKD.

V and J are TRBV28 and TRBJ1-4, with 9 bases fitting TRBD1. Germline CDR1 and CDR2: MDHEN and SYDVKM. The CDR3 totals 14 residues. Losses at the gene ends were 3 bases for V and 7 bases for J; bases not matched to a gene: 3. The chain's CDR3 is CASSLTGGSEKLFF. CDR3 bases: TGTGCCAGCAGTTTGACAGGGGGTAGTGAAAAACTGTTTTTT.

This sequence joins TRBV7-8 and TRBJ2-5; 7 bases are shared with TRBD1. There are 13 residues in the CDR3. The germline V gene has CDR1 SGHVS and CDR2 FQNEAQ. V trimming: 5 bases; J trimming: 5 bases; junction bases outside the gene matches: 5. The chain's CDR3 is CASSAGQAETQYF. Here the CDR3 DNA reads TGTGCCAGCAGCGCTGGACAGGCGGAGACCCAGTACTTC.

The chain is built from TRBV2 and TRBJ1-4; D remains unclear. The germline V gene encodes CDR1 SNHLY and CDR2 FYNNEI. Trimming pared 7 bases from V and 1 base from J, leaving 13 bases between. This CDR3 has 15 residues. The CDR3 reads CASKANTGTNEKLFF. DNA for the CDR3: TGTGCCAGCAAGGCAAACACGGGAACTAATGAAAAACTGTTTTTT.

This CDR3 is CAIRTTGDPSGNTIYF. CDR3 bases: TGTGCCATCAGGACGACAGGCGACCCCTCTGGAAACACCATATATTTT. The J gene is TRBJ1-3, the V gene TRBV10-3; TRBD1 might be the D (6 bases). CDR1 is ENHRY and CDR2 is SYGVKD in the germline V gene. This CDR3 contains 16 residues. Trimming took 6 bases from V and 0 from J, leaving 15 bases between them.

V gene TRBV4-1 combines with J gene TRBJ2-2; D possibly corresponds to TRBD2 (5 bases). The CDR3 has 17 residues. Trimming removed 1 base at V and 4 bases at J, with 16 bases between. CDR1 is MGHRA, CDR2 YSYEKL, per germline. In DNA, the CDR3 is TGCGCCAGCAGCCAAGGTCGAGATCCTCGGGGCACCGGGGAGCTGTTTTTT. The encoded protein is CASSQGRDPRGTGELFF.

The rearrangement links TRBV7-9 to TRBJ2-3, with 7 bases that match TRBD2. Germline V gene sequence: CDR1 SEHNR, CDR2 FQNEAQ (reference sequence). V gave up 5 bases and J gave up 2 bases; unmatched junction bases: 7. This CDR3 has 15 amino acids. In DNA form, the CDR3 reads TGTGCCAGCAGCCCAAACGGGGGGATCACAGATACGCAGTATTTT. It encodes CASSPNGGITDTQYF.

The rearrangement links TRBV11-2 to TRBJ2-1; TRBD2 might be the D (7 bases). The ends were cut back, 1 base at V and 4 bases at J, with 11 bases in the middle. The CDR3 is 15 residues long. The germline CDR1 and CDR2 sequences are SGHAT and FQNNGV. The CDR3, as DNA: TGTGCCAGCAGCTTAGGGGGGGGGCCGTACAATGAGCAGTTCTTC. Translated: CASSLGGGPYNEQFF.

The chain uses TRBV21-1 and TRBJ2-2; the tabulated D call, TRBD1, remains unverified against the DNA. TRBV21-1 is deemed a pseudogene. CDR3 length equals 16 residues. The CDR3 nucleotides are TGTGCCAGCAGCAAACTGGGACAGGGGGGAACCGGGGAGCTGTTTTTT. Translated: CASSKLGQGGTGELFF.

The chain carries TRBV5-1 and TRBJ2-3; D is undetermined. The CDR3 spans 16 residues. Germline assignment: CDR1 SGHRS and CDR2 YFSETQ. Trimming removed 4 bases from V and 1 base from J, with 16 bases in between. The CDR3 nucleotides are TGCGCCAGCAGCATCCTAGATTCCGCCGGCACAGATACGCAGTATTTT. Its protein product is CASSILDSAGTDTQYF.

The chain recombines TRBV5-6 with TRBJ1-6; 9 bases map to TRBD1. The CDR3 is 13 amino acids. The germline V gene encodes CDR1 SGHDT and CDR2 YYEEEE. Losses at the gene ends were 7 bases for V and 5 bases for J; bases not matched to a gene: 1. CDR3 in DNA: TGTGCCAGCCGGGACAGGGATAATTCACCCCTCCACTTT. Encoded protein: CASRDRDNSPLHF.

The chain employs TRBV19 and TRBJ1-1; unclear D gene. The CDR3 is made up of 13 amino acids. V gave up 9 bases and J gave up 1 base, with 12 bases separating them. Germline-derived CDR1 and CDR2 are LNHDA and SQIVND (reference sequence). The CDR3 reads CASAQVGNTEAFF. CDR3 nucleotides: TGTGCCAGCGCCCAGGTTGGGAACACTGAAGCTTTCTTT.

The CDR3 bases are TGTGCCAGCTCGCTAGGACAGGGGAGGGTGTTTTTT. Translated, it gives CASSLGQGRVFF. V and J are TRBV6-5 and TRBJ1-4, with 9 bases identical to TRBD1. V lost 8 bases, J lost 15 bases, and 10 bases stayed unmatched. This CDR3 comprises 12 residues. In germline, CDR1 is MNHEY, CDR2 SVGAGI.

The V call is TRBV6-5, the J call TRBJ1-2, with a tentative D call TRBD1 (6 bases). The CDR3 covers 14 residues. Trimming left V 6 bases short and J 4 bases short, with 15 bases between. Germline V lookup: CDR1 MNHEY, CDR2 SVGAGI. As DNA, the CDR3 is TGTGCCAGCAGGCCCCCAGGGGATGGCTATGGCTACACCTTC. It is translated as CASRPPGDGYGYTF.

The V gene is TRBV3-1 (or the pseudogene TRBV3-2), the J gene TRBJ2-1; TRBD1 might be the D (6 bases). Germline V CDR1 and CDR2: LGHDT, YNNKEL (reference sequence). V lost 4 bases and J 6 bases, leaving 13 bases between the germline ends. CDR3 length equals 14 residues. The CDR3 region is CASSPGAGVNEQFF. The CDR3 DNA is TGTGCCAGCAGCCCAGGGGCCGGGGTCAATGAGCAGTTCTTC.

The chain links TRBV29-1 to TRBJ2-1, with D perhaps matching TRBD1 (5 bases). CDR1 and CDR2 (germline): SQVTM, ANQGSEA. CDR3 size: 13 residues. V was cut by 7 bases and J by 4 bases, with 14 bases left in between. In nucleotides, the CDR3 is TGCAGCGCCGAAGGGCAGGGATACAATGAGCAGTTCTTC. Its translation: CSAEGQGYNEQFF.

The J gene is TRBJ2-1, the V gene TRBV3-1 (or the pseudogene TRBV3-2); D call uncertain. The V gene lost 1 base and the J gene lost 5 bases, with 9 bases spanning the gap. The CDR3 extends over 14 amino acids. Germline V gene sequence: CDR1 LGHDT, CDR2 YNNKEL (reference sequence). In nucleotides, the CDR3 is TGTGCCAGCAGCCAAGTTGTAACTCACAATGAGCAGTTCTTC. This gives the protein CASSQVVTHNEQFF.